A single sample is the source of the 9 T cell receptor beta chains below, sequenced in a study of human T cells and chemical hapten exposure. TCRdb fed the RACE reads into MiXCR, producing one record per CDR3 protein. The repertoire holds 150,000 to 200,000 distinct CDR3 sequences, with about 27% as singletons. Specified time point: patch test 3, about 24 weeks after DPC sensitization. Regarding treatment: therapeutic diphenylcyclopropenone sensitization with weekly scalp DPC. The sample in question was whole blood, obtained in connection with sensitization to the hapten diphenylcyclopropenone (DPC). These receptors all come from a woman aged 18 to 35 with alopecia areata. Some clones in this sample may be carry-over from other donors' samples.

The rearrangement joins TRBV10-3 to TRBJ2-7, with D unclear. V lost 8 bases and J 6 bases, leaving 17 bases between the germline ends. CDR1 and CDR2 (germline): ENHRY, SYGVKD. CDR3 length equals 13 residues. The CDR3 loop is CAIPDFALSEQYF. CDR3 bases: TGTGCCATCCCCGACTTCGCTCTCTCCGAGCAGTACTTC.

There are a few counts of this clonotype. This chain connects TRBV4-3 to TRBJ2-3; tentative D call: TRBD2 (6 bases). Trimming removed 1 base from V and 2 bases from J, with 19 bases in between. The CDR3 has 18 amino acids. Germline V gene lookup returns CDR1 LGHNA and CDR2 YSLEER. CDR3 sequence: CASSQGAGLAINTDTQYF. CDR3 nucleotide sequence: TGCGCCAGCAGCCAAGGGGCGGGGCTAGCGATTAACACAGATACGCAGTATTTT.

This clonotype was found a few times. V gene TRBV20-1 combines with J gene TRBJ1-1, with D uncertain. Germline V gene data show CDR1 as DFQATT and CDR2 as SNEGSKA (reference sequence). CDR3 size: 13 residues. Trimming shortened V by 0 bases and J by 3 bases, and 8 bases separated the two germline ends. CDR3 loop: CSARDSGDTEAFF. The DNA of the CDR3 is TGCAGTGCTAGAGATAGTGGGGACACTGAAGCTTTCTTT.

V gene TRBV15 combines with J gene TRBJ2-5, with D possibly TRBD2 on 5 matching bases. Trimming stripped 1 base from V and 5 bases from J, with 14 bases between. The CDR3 length is 15 residues. The germline CDR1 and CDR2 sequences are LNHNV and YYDKDF (reference sequence). The chain's CDR3 is CATSRAGSAQETQYF. Here the CDR3 DNA reads TGTGCCACCAGCAGAGCGGGGAGCGCCCAGGAGACCCAGTACTTC.

This chain uses TRBV27 with TRBJ1-4; D is undetermined. Per the germline V gene, CDR1 is MNHEY and CDR2 is SMNVEV (reference sequence). Trimming stripped 6 bases from V and 8 bases from J, with 13 bases between. CDR3 length equals 13 residues. The CDR3 region has the DNA TGTGCCAGCAGCCGCTACGTGTCCGAAAAACTGTTTTTT. Amino acids: CASSRYVSEKLFF.

This sequence joins TRBV3-1 and TRBJ2-7; D ambiguous. Trimming removed 1 base at V and 0 bases at J, with 10 bases between. The germline CDR1 and CDR2 sequences are LGHDT and YNNKEL (reference sequence). There are 15 residues in the CDR3. The CDR3 here is CASSQAGSGSYEQYF. CDR3 nucleotides: TGTGCCAGCAGCCAAGCGGGTTCCGGCTCCTACGAGCAGTACTTC.

This clonotype was picked up one time. The rearrangement uses TRBV15 and TRBJ2-7; D remains ambiguous. The CDR3 runs 14 residues. Germline assignment: CDR1 LNHNV and CDR2 YYDKDF (reference sequence). V was shortened by 5 bases and J by 0 bases, with 11 bases between the two germline ends. This chain's CDR3 is CATSPRLNSYEQYF. DNA of the CDR3: TGTGCCACCAGCCCTCGTCTGAACTCCTACGAGCAGTACTTC.

This clonotype was observed once. This chain links TRBV3-1 with TRBJ1-6, with D unclear. CDR3 length: 14 amino acids. Per the germline V gene, CDR1 is LGHDT and CDR2 is YNNKEL (reference sequence). Deletions cut 9 bases from V and 7 bases from J, with 16 bases between. CDR3 in amino acids: CASSPAGKNSPLHF. In nucleotides, the CDR3 is TGTGCCAGTTCCCCAGCGGGGAAGAATTCACCCCTCCACTTT.

DNA of the CDR3: TGTGCCAGCAGTTCCGGGACTTTGGAGTACTTC. It translates to CASSSGTLEYF. The chain has TRBV6-2 or TRBV6-3 and TRBJ2-7; maybe TRBD2 (6 bases). The CDR3 totals 11 residues. V was shortened by 4 bases and J by 11 bases, with 12 bases between the two germline ends. CDR1 and CDR2 from the germline V gene are MNHEY and SVGEGT.